These T cell receptor beta chains were read from a single sample in a study of Ad26.COV2.S vaccination and SARS-CoV-2 variants. Data came from immunoSEQ multiplex PCR; TCRdb stores just in-frame clones and leaves some out. The data hold around 340,000 clones, with roughly 89% observed a single time. The sequencing used peripheral blood, collected in a trial of Ad26.COV2.S vaccine versus placebo. The receptors come from a person aged 18-60 years who received the Ad26.COV2.S COVID-19 vaccine or a placebo. CDR3s include the opening cysteine and the closing phenylalanine or tryptophan. D genes are given only for firm matches. Expanded clones get a size class; other rows say once, few or many, or leave the size out.

. | . | TRBJ2-7 | TRBV4-3 | TGCGCCAGCAGCCAAGATTTGGGGGTACACGAGCAGTACTTC | CASSQDLGVHEQYF
. | . | TRBJ1-1 | TRBV5-1 | TGCGCCAGCAGCTTGTTAGGGGAGGACACTGAAGCTTTCTTT | CASSLLGEDTEAFF
. | . | TRBJ1-2 | TRBV9 | TGTGCCAGCAGCCCTCTGGACAGCCTGGCCTATGGCTACACCTTC | CASSPLDSLAYGYTF
. | . | TRBJ2-5 | TRBV5-1 | TGCGCCAGCAGTACCGATCAAGAGACCCAGTACTTC | CASSTDQETQYF
. | . | TRBJ2-2 | TRBV6-5 | TGTGCCAGCAGCGATACTGAAACAAGGACCGGGGAGCTGTTTTTT | CASSDTETRTGELFF
. | . | TRBJ2-1 | TRBV15 | TGTGCCACCAGCAGGAACAGGGTGAATGAGCAGTTCTTC | CATSRNRVNEQFF
TRBD1 | . | TRBJ2-2 | TRBV5-1 | TGCGCCAGCAGCATACCGGGACAGGGCGCCGGGGAGCTGTTTTTT | CASSIPGQGAGELFF
TRBD1 | . | TRBJ2-7 | TRBV6-7 | TGTGCCAGCAGTTACTACGATTCCCGACAGGGAAGCTACGAGCAGTACTTC | CASSYYDSRQGSYEQYF
. | . | TRBJ1-2 | TRBV5-6 | TGTGCCAGCAGGGGAGACAGTCTCTATGGCTACACCTTC | CASRGDSLYGYTF
. | . | TRBJ2-5 | TRBV5-1 | TGCGCCAGCAGCTTGGAAGACAGAGAGACCCAGTACTTC | CASSLEDRETQYF
. | . | TRBJ2-5 | TRBV6-1 | TGTGCCAGCAGTGATACAGGAATGGAGACCCAGTACTTC | CASSDTGMETQYF
. | . | TRBJ1-1 | TRBV12-3/TRBV12-4 | TGTGCCAGCAGTTTAGAGGTTAACACTGAAGCTTTCTTT | CASSLEVNTEAFF
TRBD1 | . | TRBJ2-7 | TRBV5-1 | TGCGCCAGCAGCTTGCGAGTAAGGGGGCACGAGCAGTACTTC | CASSLRVRGHEQYF
. | . | TRBJ1-2 | TRBV4-2 | TGTGCCAGCAGCCAAGACTCCAGGAACTATGGCTACACCTTC | CASSQDSRNYGYTF
. | . | TRBJ1-2 | TRBV7-9 | TGTGCCAGCAGCTTAGCTGGGGAAAGGTACGGCTACACCTTC | CASSLAGERYGYTF
. | . | TRBJ2-7 | TRBV5-1 | TGCGCCAGCAGCTTGTTGAGCGGCAAGACCTACGAGCAGTACTTC | CASSLLSGKTYEQYF
TRBD1 | . | TRBJ1-1 | TRBV28 | TGTGCCAGCAGAACGATTAATTTACAGGGGGCTGAAGCTTTCTTT | CASRTINLQGAEAFF
TRBD1 | . | TRBJ1-1 | TRBV19 | TGTGCCAGTAGCCCACCTACAGGGGACACTGAAGCTTTCTTT | CASSPPTGDTEAFF
. | once | TRBJ2-1 | TRBV19 | TGTGCCAGTAGCCTCCGGGGGAATTACAATGAGCAGTTCTTC | CASSLRGNYNEQFF
. | . | TRBJ2-3 | TRBV21-1 | TGTGCCAGCAGCAAAGATTATCTAGCGGGGGACGTCGGCACAGATACGCAGTATTTT | CASSKDYLAGDVGTDTQYF
. | . | TRBJ2-3 | TRBV5-1 | TGCGCCAGCAGCTTGGATTTGGCAGATACGCAGTATTTT | CASSLDLADTQYF
. | . | TRBJ2-3 | TRBV2 | TGTGCCAGCAGGGAACAGGGCCTGGCCCCCACAGATACGCAGTATTTT | CASREQGLAPTDTQYF
. | . | TRBJ2-5 | TRBV19 | TGTGCCAGTAGCTTCGGGACTTTAGACAGAGAGACCCAGTACTTC | CASSFGTLDRETQYF
. | . | TRBJ1-1 | TRBV7-8 | TGTGCCAGCAGCTTAGGATTTGCCGCTGAAGCTTTCTTT | CASSLGFAAEAFF
TRBD1 | . | TRBJ2-2 | TRBV19 | TGTGCCAGTAGTCGGGGACAGGGGGTACGAACCGGGGAGCTGTTTTTT | CASSRGQGVRTGELFF
. | . | TRBJ1-5 | TRBV2 | TGTGCCAGCACTCAATCTTGGGGCAGGAGCAATCAGCCCCAGCATTTT | CASTQSWGRSNQPQHF
. | . | TRBJ1-5 | TRBV5-8 | TGTGCCAGCAGTGAGGGGCCATATCAGCCCCAGCATTTT | CASSEGPYQPQHF
TRBD1 | . | TRBJ2-1 | TRBV14 | TGTGCCAGCAGACAGGGGGTAGGCTCCTACAATGAGCAGTTCTTC | CASRQGVGSYNEQFF
TRBD1 | . | TRBJ2-7 | TRBV6-5 | TGTGCCAGCACCATGACCCGGGACAGGGACCAGTACTTC | CASTMTRDRDQYF
. | . | TRBJ1-2 | TRBV5-1 | TGCGCCAGCAGCTTGGTGAGCGGGTCATACAATGGCTACACCTTC | CASSLVSGSYNGYTF
TRBD1 | . | TRBJ1-4 | TRBV4-2 | TGTGCCAGCAGCCAGCCGGGACAGGGGATTGAAAAACTGTTTTTT | CASSQPGQGIEKLFF
TRBD1 | once | TRBJ2-7 | TRBV5-1 | TGCGCCAGCAGCTTGGGGACAGGGGGCGCGACGGCCGAGCAGTACTTC | CASSLGTGGATAEQYF
. | . | TRBJ2-5 | TRBV7-2 | TGTGCCAGCAGCTTAGTCCTACGGGGAGAGACCCAGTACTTC | CASSLVLRGETQYF
. | once | TRBJ2-5 | TRBV5-1 | TGCGCCAGCAGCTTGAGGGGGGGCCTGCTAAAAGAGACCCAGTACTTC | CASSLRGGLLKETQYF
. | once | TRBJ2-7 | TRBV10-2 | TGCGCCAGCAGTGAAGGTACAGGGCTTATCCGCTACGAGCAGTACTTC | CASSEGTGLIRYEQYF
. | . | TRBJ1-2 | TRBV6-5 | TGTGCCAGTTCTATTCAGCCACTCAACTATGGCTACACCTTC | CASSIQPLNYGYTF
. | . | TRBJ1-1 | TRBV3-1/TRBV3-2 | TGTGCCAGCACCTTAGGACAGCTGAACACTGAAGCTTTCTTT | CASTLGQLNTEAFF
TRBD2 | . | TRBJ2-5 | TRBV5-1 | TGCGCCAGCAGCTTGTTGACTAGCGGGGGGGTTGAGACCCAGTACTTC | CASSLLTSGGVETQYF
TRBD1 | . | TRBJ1-2 | TRBV5-1 | TGCGCCAGCAGCGAGGACAGGGGATTCCTTGGCTACACCTTC | CASSEDRGFLGYTF
TRBD2 | . | TRBJ2-7 | TRBV10-2 | TGCGCCAGCAGTGATCCGGGACTAGCGGGCGAGAGGTACGAGCAGTACTTC | CASSDPGLAGERYEQYF
. | few | TRBJ1-1 | TRBV11-1 | TGTGCCAGCAGCTTACAAGGGCCGAACACTGAAGCTTTCTTT | CASSLQGPNTEAFF
. | few | TRBJ1-1 | TRBV7-6 | TGTGCCAGCAGCCTAGCACAAGGCACTGAAGCTTTCTTT | CASSLAQGTEAFF
. | . | TRBJ2-1 | TRBV7-2 | TGTGCCAGCAGCTTAGGGGGGAGAAGGTACAATGAGCAGTTCTTC | CASSLGGRRYNEQFF
TRBD1 | . | TRBJ1-3 | TRBV4-3 | TGCGCCAGCAGCCACAGCACAGGGGGCAGTGGAAACACCATATATTTT | CASSHSTGGSGNTIYF
TRBD1 | . | TRBJ1-5 | TRBV9 | TGTGCCAGCAGCGCGACAGGGGGCAATCAGCCCCAGCATTTT | CASSATGGNQPQHF
. | . | TRBJ2-3 | TRBV6-6 | TGTGCCAGCAGAAACAGTGGAAATACGCAGTATTTT | CASRNSGNTQYF
TRBD2 | . | TRBJ2-1 | TRBV27 | TGTGCCAGCAGTCCGGGACTAGCGGGAGCCCGGCTCTACAATGAGCAGTTCTTC | CASSPGLAGARLYNEQFF
. | . | TRBJ1-1 | TRBV9 | TGTGCCAGCAGCGTAACAGAAATGAACACTGAAGCTTTCTTT | CASSVTEMNTEAFF
. | . | TRBJ1-1 | TRBV15 | TGTGCCACCAGCTCGGAACCTCCTCAGGGTTGGGATGAAGCTTTCTTT | CATSSEPPQGWDEAFF
TRBD1 | once | TRBJ2-2 | TRBV11-3 | TGTGCCAGCAGCGTGCAGGGGGCGCGCACCGGGGAGCTGTTTTTT | CASSVQGARTGELFF
TRBD1 | . | TRBJ1-4 | TRBV4-3 | TGCGCCAGCAGCCACTCTCCGGGACAGGGAAGTGAAAAACTGTTTTTT | CASSHSPGQGSEKLFF
TRBD1 | . | TRBJ2-3 | TRBV7-3 | TGTGCCAGCAGCCTACAGGGGGCTAGCACAGATACGCAGTATTTT | CASSLQGASTDTQYF
TRBD1 | . | TRBJ2-5 | TRBV18 | TGTGCCAGCTCACCTCAACAGGGGCGAGAGACCCAGTACTTC | CASSPQQGRETQYF
. | . | TRBJ2-5 | TRBV18 | TGTGCCAGCTCACCAACGCGTCAAGAGACCCAGTACTTC | CASSPTRQETQYF
TRBD1 | . | TRBJ1-6 | TRBV27 | TGTGCCAGCAGTTCCTCCAGACAGGGGAAGAGGAATAATTCACCCCTCCACTTT | CASSSSRQGKRNNSPLHF
TRBD1 | . | TRBJ1-2 | TRBV7-8 | TGTGCCAGCAGCTTAGCGGGACAGAGCCCTGATGGCTACACCTTC | CASSLAGQSPDGYTF
. | . | TRBJ2-1 | TRBV10-1 | TGCGCCAGCAGTGATAGTGGCGGTTCCGGCTACAATGAGCAGTTCTTC | CASSDSGGSGYNEQFF